The present TCR beta chain was sequenced within a study of cytomegalovirus exposure and HLA in healthy donors. Turning to the study itself: Previous work identified roughly 120 million unique TCR beta sequences from around 200 million T cells.

A multiplex PCR was run with 60 Vbeta primers and 13 Jbeta primers. The protocol was immunoSEQ multiplex PCR, while the TCRdb copy is restricted to in-frame clones and leaves out a portion. The sample holds 140,000 to 150,000 clones, about 70% seen once. The CDR3 is 16 residues long. Germline V gene data show CDR1 as MDHEN and CDR2 as SYDVKM. V dropped 7 bases and J dropped 0 bases, with 16 bases sitting between them. A note on this clone: What it binds is unknown.

General study points: The later analysis indicated that the majority of CMV-associated TCR beta chains appeared HLA-restricted. Owing to their indistinguishability, certain V segments, notably TRBV6-2 and TRBV6-3, were excluded. In a later analysis, productive TCRs from donors in an Asian-associated ancestry cluster reportedly carried fewer N-insertions than the cohort mean.

Sequenced: PBMCs. The chain recombines TRBV28 with TRBJ1-5; no clear D gene. The sequence was obtained from a man between 60 and 70 years old in good health and CMV-seronegative. This CDR3 reads CASTTPAGYSNQPQHF. The CDR3 DNA is TGTGCCAGCACCACCCCGGCGGGGTATAGCAATCAGCCCCAGCATTTT.